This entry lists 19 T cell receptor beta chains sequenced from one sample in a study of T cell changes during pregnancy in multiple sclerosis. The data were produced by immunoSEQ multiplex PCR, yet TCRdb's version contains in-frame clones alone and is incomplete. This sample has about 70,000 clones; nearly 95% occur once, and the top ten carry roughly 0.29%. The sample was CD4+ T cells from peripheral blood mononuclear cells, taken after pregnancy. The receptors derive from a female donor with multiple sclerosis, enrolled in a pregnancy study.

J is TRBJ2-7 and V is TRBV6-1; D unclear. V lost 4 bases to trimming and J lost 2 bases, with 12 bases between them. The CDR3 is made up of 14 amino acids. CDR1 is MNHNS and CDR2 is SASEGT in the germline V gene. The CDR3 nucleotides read TGTGCCAGCAGTGGCCTTTACGGAGCCTACGAGCAGTACTTC. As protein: CASSGLYGAYEQYF.

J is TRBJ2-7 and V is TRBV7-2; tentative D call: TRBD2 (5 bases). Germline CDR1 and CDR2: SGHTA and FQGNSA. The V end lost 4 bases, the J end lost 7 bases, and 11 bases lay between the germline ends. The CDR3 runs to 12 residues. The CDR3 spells CASSSSGREQYF. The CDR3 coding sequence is TGTGCCAGCAGCTCGAGCGGCCGAGAGCAGTACTTC.

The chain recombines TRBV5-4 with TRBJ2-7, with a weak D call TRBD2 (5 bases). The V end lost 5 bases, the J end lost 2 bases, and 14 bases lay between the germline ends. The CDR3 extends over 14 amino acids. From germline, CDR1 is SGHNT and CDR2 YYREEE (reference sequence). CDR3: CASSSLEGPYEQYF. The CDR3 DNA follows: TGTGCCAGCAGTTCGCTCGAGGGCCCCTACGAGCAGTACTTC.

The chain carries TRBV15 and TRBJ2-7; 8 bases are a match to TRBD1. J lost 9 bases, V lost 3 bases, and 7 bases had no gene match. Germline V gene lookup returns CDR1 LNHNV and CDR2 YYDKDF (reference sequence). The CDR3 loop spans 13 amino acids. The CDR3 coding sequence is TGTGCCACCAGCAGGGACAGGGAAAGAGGGCAGTACTTC. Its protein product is CATSRDRERGQYF.

The CDR3 sequence: CASSLSGAENTEAFF. CDR3 in DNA: TGTGCCAGCAGTTTATCAGGGGCCGAGAACACTGAAGCTTTCTTT. The chain recombines TRBV28 with TRBJ1-1, with D possibly being TRBD1 (6 bases). The CDR3 runs to 15 residues. Trimming removed 1 base at V and 1 base at J, with 10 bases between. Germline values: CDR1 MDHEN, CDR2 SYDVKM.

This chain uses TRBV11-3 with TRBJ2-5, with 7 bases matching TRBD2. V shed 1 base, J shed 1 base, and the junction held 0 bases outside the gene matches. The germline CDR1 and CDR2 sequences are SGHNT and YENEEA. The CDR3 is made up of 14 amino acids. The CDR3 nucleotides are TGTGCCAGCAGCTTAGGACTAGCCCAAGAGACCCAGTACTTC. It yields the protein CASSLGLAQETQYF.

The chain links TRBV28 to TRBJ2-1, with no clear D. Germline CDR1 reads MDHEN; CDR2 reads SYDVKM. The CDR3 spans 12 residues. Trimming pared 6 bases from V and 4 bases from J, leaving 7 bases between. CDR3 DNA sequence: TGTGCCAGCAGGTGGCGGTACAATGAGCAGTTCTTC. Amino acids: CASRWRYNEQFF.

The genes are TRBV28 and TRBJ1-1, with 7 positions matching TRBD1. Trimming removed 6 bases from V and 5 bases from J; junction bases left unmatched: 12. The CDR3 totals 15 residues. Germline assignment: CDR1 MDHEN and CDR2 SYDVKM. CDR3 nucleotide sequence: TGTGCCAGCAGAGCCCTACAGGGGCGTAGGACTGAAGCTTTCTTT. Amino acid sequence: CASRALQGRRTEAFF.

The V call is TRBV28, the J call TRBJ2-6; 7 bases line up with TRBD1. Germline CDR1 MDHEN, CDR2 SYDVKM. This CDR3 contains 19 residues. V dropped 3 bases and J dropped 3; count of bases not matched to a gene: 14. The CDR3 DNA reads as TGTGCCAGCAGTTTCCCGACAGGGAACTTTTTGGGTGGGGCCAACGTCCTGACTTTC. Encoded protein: CASSFPTGNFLGGANVLTF.

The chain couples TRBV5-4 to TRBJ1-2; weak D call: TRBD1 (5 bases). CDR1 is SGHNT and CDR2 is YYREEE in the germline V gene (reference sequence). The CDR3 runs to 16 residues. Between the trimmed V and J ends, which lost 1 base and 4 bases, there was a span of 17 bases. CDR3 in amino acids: CASSLFVSQGGYGYTF. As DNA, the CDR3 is TGTGCCAGCAGCTTGTTCGTCAGCCAGGGTGGCTATGGCTACACCTTC. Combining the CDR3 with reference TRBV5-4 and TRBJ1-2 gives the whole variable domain ETGVTQSPTHLIKTRGQQVTLRCSSQSGHNTVSWYQQALGQGPQFIFQYYREEENGRGNFPPRFSGLQFPNYSSELNVNALELDDSALYLCASSLFVSQGGYGYTFGSGTRLTVV.

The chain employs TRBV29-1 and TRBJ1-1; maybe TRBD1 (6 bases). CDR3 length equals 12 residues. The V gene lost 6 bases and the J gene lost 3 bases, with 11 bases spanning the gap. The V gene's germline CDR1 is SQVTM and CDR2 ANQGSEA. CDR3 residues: CSVEGHYTEAFF. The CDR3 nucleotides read TGCAGCGTCGAGGGACACTACACTGAAGCTTTCTTT.

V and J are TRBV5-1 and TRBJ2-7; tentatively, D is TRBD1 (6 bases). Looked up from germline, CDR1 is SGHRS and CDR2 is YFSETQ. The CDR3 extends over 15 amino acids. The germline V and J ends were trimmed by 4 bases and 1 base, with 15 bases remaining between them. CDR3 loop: CASSVTGKASYEQYF. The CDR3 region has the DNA TGCGCCAGCAGCGTTACAGGGAAAGCTTCCTACGAGCAGTACTTC.

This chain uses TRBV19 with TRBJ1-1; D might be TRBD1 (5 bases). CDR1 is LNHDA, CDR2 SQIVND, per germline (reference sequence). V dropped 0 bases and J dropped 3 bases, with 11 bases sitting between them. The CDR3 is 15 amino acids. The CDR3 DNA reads TGTGCCAGTAGTATAGATAGGGGCGAGGACACTGAAGCTTTCTTT. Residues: CASSIDRGEDTEAFF. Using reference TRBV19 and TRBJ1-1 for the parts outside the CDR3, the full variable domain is DGGITQSPKYLFRKEGQNVTLSCEQNLNHDAMYWYRQDPGQGLRLIYYSQIVNDFQKGDIAEGYSVSREKKESFPLTVTSAQKNPTAFYLCASSIDRGEDTEAFFGQGTRLTVV.

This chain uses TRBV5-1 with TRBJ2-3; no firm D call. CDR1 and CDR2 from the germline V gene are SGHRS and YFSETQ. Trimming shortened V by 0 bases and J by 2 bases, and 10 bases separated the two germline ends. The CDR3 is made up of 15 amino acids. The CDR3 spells CASSLARHLTDTQYF. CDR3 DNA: TGCGCCAGCAGCTTGGCCAGGCACCTCACAGATACGCAGTATTTT.

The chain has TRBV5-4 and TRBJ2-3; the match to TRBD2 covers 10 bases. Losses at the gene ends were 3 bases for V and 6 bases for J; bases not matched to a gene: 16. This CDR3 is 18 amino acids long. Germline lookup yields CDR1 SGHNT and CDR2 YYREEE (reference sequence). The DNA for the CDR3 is TGTGCCAGCAGCTCCGGGACTAGCGCCCCCCAAACTCAGGATACGCAGTATTTT. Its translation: CASSSGTSAPQTQDTQYF.

The CDR3 sequence: CASSRDSLSSYNEQFF. In nucleotides, the CDR3 is TGTGCCAGCTCCAGGGACTCCCTGAGCTCCTACAATGAGCAGTTCTTC. This chain links TRBV7-2 with TRBJ2-1, with a weak D call TRBD2 (6 bases). V was clipped by 8 bases and J by 0 bases, with 17 bases between them. The CDR3 totals 16 residues. Germline loops: CDR1 SGHTA, CDR2 FQGNSA.

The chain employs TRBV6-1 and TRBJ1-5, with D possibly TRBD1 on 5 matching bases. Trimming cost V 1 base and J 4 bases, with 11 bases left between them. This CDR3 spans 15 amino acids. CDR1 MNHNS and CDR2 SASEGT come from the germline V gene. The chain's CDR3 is CASSEVSGGNQPQHF. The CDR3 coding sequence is TGTGCCAGCAGTGAAGTTTCGGGGGGGAATCAGCCCCAGCATTTT.

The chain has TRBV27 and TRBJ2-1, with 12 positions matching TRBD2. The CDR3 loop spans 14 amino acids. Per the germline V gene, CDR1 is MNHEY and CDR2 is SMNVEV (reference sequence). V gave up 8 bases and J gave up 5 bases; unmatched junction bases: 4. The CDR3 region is CASSGLAGHNEQFF. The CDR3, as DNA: TGTGCCAGCTCAGGACTAGCGGGACACAATGAGCAGTTCTTC.

The CDR3 reads CAGGESSNQPQHF. CDR3 in DNA: TGTGCGGGGGGGGAAAGCAGCAATCAGCCCCAGCATTTT. The chain carries TRBV6-1 and TRBJ1-5; a weak D match, TRBD1 (5 bases). CDR3 length: 13 residues. CDR1 and CDR2 from the germline V gene are MNHNS and SASEGT.